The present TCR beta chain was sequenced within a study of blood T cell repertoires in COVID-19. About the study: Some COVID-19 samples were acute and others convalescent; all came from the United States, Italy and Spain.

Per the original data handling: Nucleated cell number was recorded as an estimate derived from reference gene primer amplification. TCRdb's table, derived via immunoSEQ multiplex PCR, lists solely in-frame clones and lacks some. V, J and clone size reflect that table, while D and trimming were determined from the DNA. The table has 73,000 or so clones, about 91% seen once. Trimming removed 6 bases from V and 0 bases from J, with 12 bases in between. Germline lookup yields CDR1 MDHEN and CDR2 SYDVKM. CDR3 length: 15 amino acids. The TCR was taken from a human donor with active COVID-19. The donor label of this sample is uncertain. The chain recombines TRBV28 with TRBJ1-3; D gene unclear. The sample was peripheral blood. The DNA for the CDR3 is TGTGCCAGCAGCCCTAGCAGAGTCTCTGGAAACACCATATATTTT. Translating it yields CASSPSRVSGNTIYF. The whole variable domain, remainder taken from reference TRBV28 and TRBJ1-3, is DVKVTQSSRYLVKRTGEKVFLECVQDMDHENMFWYRQDPGLGLRLIYFSYDVKMKEKGDIPEGYSVSREKKERFSLILESASTNQTSMYLCASSPSRVSGNTIYFGEGSWLTVV.